A selection of T cell receptor beta chains follows, all from one sample in a study of blood T cell repertoires in COVID-19. Method: immunoSEQ multiplex PCR; TCRdb's copy keeps in-frame clones and lacks some. This table has some 330,000 clones, about 89% appearing once. The sample consisted of PBMCs or T cells enriched from blood (not recorded which). All receptors derive from a middle-aged man in a cohort exposed to, infected with or recovered from COVID-19 (not recorded which). The CDR3 runs from the conserved cysteine through the conserved F or W. The order of the fields is J gene, D gene, clone size, V gene, CDR3 protein, CDR3 DNA. A D gene is named only where the DNA matches it firmly. Only some rows state a clone size, as once, few, many or a class for expanded clones.

J: TRBJ2-3; D: NA; size: NA; V: TRBV19; CDR3: CASSIPGAQDTQYF; DNA: TGTGCCAGTAGTATCCCCGGTGCTCAAGATACGCAGTATTTT
J: TRBJ2-3; D: NA; size: NA; V: TRBV2; CDR3: CASRAGGYSSTDTQYF; DNA: TGTGCCAGCAGAGCAGGCGGGTACTCTAGCACAGATACGCAGTATTTT
J: TRBJ2-7; D: NA; size: NA; V: TRBV7-2; CDR3: CASSEPTSYEQYF; DNA: TGTGCCAGCAGCGAACCGACTAGCTACGAGCAGTACTTC
J: TRBJ1-1; D: NA; size: NA; V: TRBV9; CDR3: CASKAGPATEAFF; DNA: TGTGCCAGCAAGGCGGGGCCCGCCACTGAAGCTTTCTTT
J: TRBJ2-5; D: NA; size: NA; V: TRBV10-3; CDR3: CAISELRGQETQYF; DNA: TGTGCCATCAGTGAGTTGAGGGGGCAAGAGACCCAGTACTTC
J: TRBJ1-1; D: TRBD1; size: many; V: TRBV3-1/TRBV3-2; CDR3: CATTDREDEAFF; DNA: TGTGCCACCACCGACAGGGAGGATGAAGCTTTCTTT
J: TRBJ2-7; D: TRBD2; size: NA; V: TRBV28; CDR3: CASSLIGRVGEQYF; DNA: TGTGCCAGCAGTTTAATCGGGAGGGTTGGGGAGCAGTACTTC
J: TRBJ2-2; D: NA; size: NA; V: TRBV5-1; CDR3: CASSSYGGLNTGELFF; DNA: TGCGCCAGCAGCTCCTACGGGGGGCTTAACACCGGGGAGCTGTTTTTT
J: TRBJ2-5; D: NA; size: NA; V: TRBV7-2; CDR3: CASSLVGQAILTQYF; DNA: TGTGCCAGCAGCTTAGTAGGCCAGGCGATCCTGACCCAGTACTTC
J: TRBJ2-7; D: NA; size: NA; V: TRBV21-1; CDR3: CASSKGGAGEGLSYEQYF; DNA: TGTGCCAGCAGCAAAGGGGGGGCGGGAGAGGGGCTGTCCTACGAGCAGTACTTC
J: TRBJ1-4; D: TRBD1; size: NA; V: TRBV27; CDR3: CASSTGVTNEKLFF; DNA: TGTGCCAGCAGTACAGGGGTTACTAATGAAAAACTGTTTTTT
J: TRBJ2-2; D: TRBD1; size: NA; V: TRBV27; CDR3: CASSLRTGALNTGELFF; DNA: TGTGCCAGCAGTTTAAGGACAGGGGCCCTAAACACCGGGGAGCTGTTTTTT
J: TRBJ1-6; D: TRBD1; size: NA; V: TRBV9; CDR3: CASSPRQGYNSPLHF; DNA: TGTGCCAGCAGCCCCCGACAGGGGTATAATTCACCCCTCCACTTT
J: TRBJ2-2; D: NA; size: NA; V: TRBV7-7; CDR3: CASSQEYTGELFF; DNA: TGTGCCAGCAGCCAAGAGTACACCGGGGAGCTGTTTTTT
J: TRBJ2-1; D: TRBD2; size: NA; V: TRBV11-2; CDR3: CASRSRLAGVFRDEQFF; DNA: TGTGCCAGCAGATCCCGACTAGCGGGAGTATTTCGCGATGAGCAGTTCTTC
J: TRBJ2-7; D: TRBD2; size: once; V: TRBV3-1/TRBV3-2; CDR3: CASSQGRDEQYF; DNA: TGTGCCAGCAGCCAGGGGAGGGACGAGCAGTACTTC
J: TRBJ2-6; D: NA; size: NA; V: TRBV19; CDR3: CASSTDNSGANVLTF; DNA: TGTGCCAGTAGTACGGACAACTCTGGGGCCAACGTCCTGACTTTC
J: TRBJ2-7; D: NA; size: NA; V: TRBV27; CDR3: CANMGVGQIYEQYF; DNA: TGTGCCAACATGGGCGTTGGGCAGATCTACGAGCAGTACTTC
J: TRBJ1-1; D: NA; size: NA; V: TRBV5-1; CDR3: CASSATGNMNTEAFF; DNA: TGCGCCAGCAGCGCGACAGGAAACATGAACACTGAAGCTTTCTTT
J: TRBJ1-1; D: NA; size: NA; V: TRBV2; CDR3: CASRLKPIWTSQRNTEAFF; DNA: TGTGCCAGCAGACTCAAACCGATATGGACATCGCAGCGGAACACTGAAGCTTTCTTT
J: TRBJ1-2; D: NA; size: NA; V: TRBV21-1; CDR3: CASKQPGYGYTF; DNA: TGTGCCAGCAAACAGCCTGGCTATGGCTACACCTTC
J: TRBJ2-7; D: TRBD2; size: NA; V: TRBV3-1/TRBV3-2; CDR3: CASSLLAGASYEQYF; DNA: TGTGCCAGCAGCCTATTAGCGGGGGCCTCCTACGAGCAGTACTTC
J: TRBJ1-5; D: NA; size: NA; V: TRBV3-1/TRBV3-2; CDR3: CASSQGGASNQPQHF; DNA: TGTGCCAGCAGCCAGGGGGGGGCGAGCAATCAGCCCCAGCATTTT
J: TRBJ2-2; D: NA; size: NA; V: TRBV5-6; CDR3: CASSPRLSGELFF; DNA: TGTGCCAGCAGCCCGAGGCTCAGCGGGGAGCTGTTTTTT
J: TRBJ2-2; D: TRBD2; size: NA; V: TRBV9; CDR3: CASSPRTSGSLSGELFF; DNA: TGTGCCAGCAGCCCAAGGACTAGCGGGAGTCTTAGCGGGGAGCTGTTTTTT
J: TRBJ2-3; D: TRBD2; size: few; V: TRBV5-1; CDR3: CASSLTTGGETDTQYF; DNA: TGCGCCAGCAGCTTGACCACGGGAGGGGAGACAGATACGCAGTATTTT
J: TRBJ1-2; D: NA; size: NA; V: TRBV18; CDR3: CASSPESTNYGYTF; DNA: TGTGCCAGCTCACCAGAGAGTACTAACTATGGCTACACCTTC
J: TRBJ2-7; D: NA; size: NA; V: TRBV7-2; CDR3: CASSSRKTSYEQYF; DNA: TGTGCCAGCAGCTCTAGGAAAACCTCCTACGAGCAGTACTTC
J: TRBJ1-5; D: TRBD1; size: NA; V: TRBV2; CDR3: CASSDYRGGQPQHF; DNA: TGTGCCAGCAGTGACTACAGGGGTGGTCAGCCCCAGCATTTT
J: TRBJ2-5; D: NA; size: NA; V: TRBV5-1; CDR3: CASSFQGLNQETQYF; DNA: TGCGCCAGCAGCTTTCAGGGACTCAATCAGGAGACCCAGTACTTC
J: TRBJ2-7; D: NA; size: NA; V: TRBV27; CDR3: CASSKISAYEQYF; DNA: TGTGCCAGCAGTAAAATTTCAGCCTACGAGCAGTACTTC
J: TRBJ2-4; D: NA; size: NA; V: TRBV10-3; CDR3: CAISESLTRKNIQYF; DNA: TGTGCCATCAGTGAGTCGTTGACAAGGAAAAACATTCAGTACTTC
J: TRBJ2-6; D: NA; size: NA; V: TRBV6-5; CDR3: CASSYSKSSGANVLTF; DNA: TGTGCCAGCAGTTACTCGAAGAGCTCTGGGGCCAACGTCCTGACTTTC
J: TRBJ1-5; D: NA; size: NA; V: TRBV18; CDR3: CASSPGQDGQPQHF; DNA: TGTGCCAGCTCACCAGGGCAGGATGGTCAGCCCCAGCATTTT
J: TRBJ2-7; D: NA; size: NA; V: TRBV15; CDR3: CATSRDGQSHEQYF; DNA: TGTGCCACCAGCAGAGACGGACAAAGCCACGAGCAGTACTTC
J: TRBJ1-6; D: TRBD1; size: NA; V: TRBV5-1; CDR3: CASSPLGQGSPLHF; DNA: TGCGCCAGCAGCCCCCTGGGACAGGGATCACCCCTCCACTTT
J: TRBJ2-1; D: NA; size: few; V: TRBV28; CDR3: CASILRGANYNEQFF; DNA: TGTGCCAGCATCTTAAGGGGTGCCAACTACAATGAGCAGTTCTTC